This record covers a single T cell receptor (beta chain). Its cognate antigen is unknown. The source of the sample is a study of cytomegalovirus exposure and HLA in healthy donors. Study-wide results and limits: According to a later analysis, donors in an Asian-associated ancestry cluster reportedly had fewer N-insertions than the roughly 640-donor mean.

PCR involved 60 Vbeta and 13 Jbeta primers. The protocol was immunoSEQ multiplex PCR, while the TCRdb copy is restricted to in-frame clones and leaves out a portion. Of about 100,000 clones listed, under 85% are singletons. Sequencing was done on a sample of PBMCs. The TCR sequence derives from a male donor in good health and CMV-seronegative.

CDR3 sequence reads: CASSEAGREETQYF. The CDR3 DNA follows: TGTGCCAGCAGCGAAGCAGGGAGGGAAGAGACCCAGTACTTC. The chain uses TRBV25-1 and TRBJ2-5; TRBD2 matches at 7 bases. Losses at the gene ends were 6 bases for V and 3 bases for J; bases not matched to a gene: 7. The CDR3 contains 14 residues. Germline V gene lookup returns CDR1 MGHDK and CDR2 SYGVNS.